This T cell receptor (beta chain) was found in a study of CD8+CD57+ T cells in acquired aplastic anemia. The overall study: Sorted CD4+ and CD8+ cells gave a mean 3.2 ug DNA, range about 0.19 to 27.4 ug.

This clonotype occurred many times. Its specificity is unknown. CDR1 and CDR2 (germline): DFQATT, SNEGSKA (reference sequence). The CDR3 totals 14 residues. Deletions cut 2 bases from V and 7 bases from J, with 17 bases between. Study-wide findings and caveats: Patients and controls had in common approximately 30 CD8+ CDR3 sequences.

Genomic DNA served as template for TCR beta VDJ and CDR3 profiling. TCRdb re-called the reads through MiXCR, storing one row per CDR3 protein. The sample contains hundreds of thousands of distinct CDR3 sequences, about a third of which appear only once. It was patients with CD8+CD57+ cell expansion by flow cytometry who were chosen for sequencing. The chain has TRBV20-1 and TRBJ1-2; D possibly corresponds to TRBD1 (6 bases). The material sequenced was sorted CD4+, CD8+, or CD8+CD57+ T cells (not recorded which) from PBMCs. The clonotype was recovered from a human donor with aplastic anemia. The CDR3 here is CSARPTGYRFGYTF. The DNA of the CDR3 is TGCAGTGCTAGACCTACAGGGTACCGGTTTGGCTACACCTTC.